Following are 28 T cell receptor beta chains from one sample sequenced in a study of T cell clonality in common variable immunodeficiency (dated by TCRdb to the mid-2010s). Libraries were built with the immunoSEQ multiplex PCR assay. The clones in this table, taken by TCRdb from immuneACCESS, are in-frame only. Not every clone is retained; where verified, under half of the shortfall comes from an unresolved V gene, and the cause of the rest is unknown. The table records approximately 58,000 clones for this sample, and not one of them appears only once. Under 6.5% of the sample is taken by the ten largest. Source material: peripheral blood mononuclear cells. Receptor source: a person aged 18 to 75 in good health.

In its sample, this clone was seen many times. The read ends 3 residues before the CDR3 terminus; that terminus is restored from the germline J gene. The V and J genes are TRBV19 and TRBJ2-3; TRBD2 matches 15 bases. CDR3 length: 18 amino acids. The V and J ends lost 6 bases and 2 bases, in that order; junction bases with no gene match: 9. Germline CDR1 is LNHDA and CDR2 is SQIVND (reference sequence). CDR3 residues: CASRLRGTSGRNTDTQYF. The part of the CDR3 DNA that was read is TGTGCCAGTAGGCTACGAGGGACTAGCGGGAGGAACACAGATACG.

This clone was recorded many times. The read terminates 3 residues ahead of where the CDR3 ends, so the germline J gene completes it. V is TRBV5-1 and J is TRBJ1-5; possible D gene TRBD1, 6 bases. Trimming cost V 5 bases and J 0 bases, with 12 bases left between them. Germline CDR1 SGHRS, CDR2 YFSETQ. CDR3 length equals 15 residues. The CDR3 DNA, read in part, is TGCGCCAGCAGGAAGGACAGTTATAGCAATCAGCCC. Amino acid sequence: CASRKDSYSNQP. The whole CDR3 sequence reads CASRKDSYSNQPQHF. The whole variable domain, remainder taken from reference TRBV5-1 and TRBJ1-5, is KAGVTQTPRYLIKTRGQQVTLSCSPISGHRSVSWYQQTPGQGLQFLFEYFSETQRNKGNFPGRFSGRQFSNSRSEMNVSTLELGDSALYLCASRKDSYSNQPQHFGDGTRLSIL.

This clone was counted many times. The read stops 3 residues short of the end of the CDR3; the missing end is completed from the germline J gene. The V call is TRBV20-1, the J call TRBJ2-5; 14 positions match TRBD2. Germline CDR1 is DFQATT and CDR2 is SNEGSKA (reference sequence). The CDR3 sequence is 17 residues long. The V gene end was trimmed by 6 bases and the J gene end by 4 bases; junction bases not matched to a gene: 13. Partial CDR3 DNA: TGCAGTGCCGGGGACGGGACTAGCGGGAGAGTGGTAGAGACC. Its translation: CSAGDGTSGRVVET. The whole CDR3 reads CSAGDGTSGRVVETQYF.

This clone was picked up many times. The CDR3 end falls 3 residues outside the read, so it is completed with the germline J gene. The chain carries TRBV6-2 or TRBV6-3 and TRBJ2-7; the D gene is possibly TRBD2 (5 bases). V lost 5 bases, J lost 2 bases, and 13 bases lay in between. The CDR3 consists of 14 residues. Germline lookup yields CDR1 MNHEY and CDR2 SVGEGT. The covered CDR3 bases are TGTGCCAGCAGTCGGGGTCCCTCCCCCTACGAG. It encodes CASSRGPSPYE. The entire CDR3 protein is CASSRGPSPYEQYF.

In its sample, this clone was seen many times. The CDR3 extends 3 residues past the end of the read, so its final part is completed from the germline J gene. The rearrangement joins TRBV2 to TRBJ1-5; D gene unclear. Trimming removed 5 bases from V and 0 bases from J, with 14 bases in between. The CDR3 loop spans 16 amino acids. The germline gives CDR1 SNHLY, CDR2 FYNNEI. Incomplete CDR3 DNA: TGTGCCAGCAGTCCTCCTGGGCAGTCTAGCAATCAGCCC. This gives the protein CASSPPGQSSNQP. The CDR3 in full is CASSPPGQSSNQPQHF.

This clone occurred many times. The CDR3 end lies 3 residues beyond the end of the read and is filled in from the germline J gene. V is TRBV5-1 and J is TRBJ2-7, with D hard to call. V lost 0 bases and J lost 3, with 7 bases in between. The CDR3 is made up of 13 amino acids. The germline gives CDR1 SGHRS, CDR2 YFSETQ. The CDR3 loop reads CASSLGDNYEQYF. The part of the CDR3 DNA that was read is TGCGCCAGCAGCTTGGGAGACAACTACGAG.

This clone has ten or more counts. The read falls 3 residues short of the CDR3 end, and the missing part is taken from the germline J gene. This chain uses TRBV19 with TRBJ1-4; 7 bases are a match to TRBD1. The CDR3 runs 21 residues. The V and J ends lost 6 bases and 0 bases, in that order; junction bases with no gene match: 22. The germline CDR1 and CDR2 sequences are LNHDA and SQIVND (reference sequence). CDR3: CASRSRSIQGTESSTNEKLFF. CDR3 bases read: TGTGCCAGTAGAAGTAGGAGCATACAAGGGACAGAGTCATCAACTAATGAAAAA.

This clone was counted many times. The DNA read from the CDR3 is TGTGCCAGCAGCTTAATCGCAGGGTACGAG. This codes for CASSLIAGYE. The CDR3 as a whole reads CASSLIAGYEQYF. This chain uses TRBV7-6 with TRBJ2-7; perhaps TRBD1 as D (5 bases). The read terminates 3 residues before the CDR3 end, so the remaining end is supplied by the germline J gene. Per germline, CDR1 SGHVS and CDR2 FNYEAQ. Trimming pared 2 bases from V and 4 bases from J, leaving 9 bases between. This CDR3 has 13 amino acids.

This clone was seen many times. The missing CDR3 end, 3 residues past where the read stops, is filled in from the germline J gene. Other DNA sequences in the same sample also yield this CDR3. This sequence joins TRBV16 and TRBJ1-3, with D possibly TRBD1 on 5 matching bases. Trimming cost V 0 bases and J 0 bases, with 12 bases left between them. Per germline, CDR1 KGHSY and CDR2 FQNENV. The CDR3 spans 17 residues. CDR3 loop: CASSQSPGPDSGNTIYF. The DNA read from the CDR3 is TGTGCCAGCAGCCAATCTCCAGGGCCAGACTCTGGAAACACC.

CDR3 bases read: TGTGCCAGCAGTGAGCCGGAAGAGACC. Its protein product is CASSEPEET. From start to end, the CDR3 is CASSEPEETQYF. The chain has TRBV6-2 or TRBV6-3 and TRBJ2-5; D is unresolved. The read terminates 3 residues ahead of where the CDR3 ends, so the germline J gene completes it. V was shortened by 5 bases and J by 3 bases, with 7 bases between the two germline ends. CDR1 MNHEY and CDR2 SVGEGT come from the germline V gene. This CDR3 region has 12 residues.

This clone was seen many times. The read terminates 3 residues before the CDR3 end, so the remaining end is supplied by the germline J gene. V is TRBV24-1 and J is TRBJ2-3, with 9 bases lining up with TRBD1. Germline CDR1 and CDR2: KGHDR and SFDVKD. V lost 4 bases, J lost 3 bases, and 10 bases stayed unmatched. The CDR3 length is 17 residues. The covered CDR3 bases are TGTGCCACCAGTGACCCCCCGGGACAGGGTCTAACAGATACG. Translation: CATSDPPGQGLTDT. The full CDR3 protein reads CATSDPPGQGLTDTQYF.

This clone was recorded many times. Coverage ceases 3 residues before the CDR3 finishes, and the germline J gene fills in the end. V is TRBV10-3 and J is TRBJ2-4; D perhaps matches TRBD1 (6 bases). The CDR3 has 14 residues. Germline CDR1 and CDR2: ENHRY and SYGVKD. V lost 6 bases, J lost 0 bases, and 9 bases lay in between. The covered CDR3 bases are TGTGCCATCAGGGAAGGGGGAGCCAAAAACATT. Amino acid sequence: CAIREGGAKNI. The CDR3 in its entirety is CAIREGGAKNIQYF.

There are many counts of this clone. Read data end 3 residues before the CDR3 end; the end is taken from the germline J gene. The chain uses TRBV4-1 and TRBJ1-2; TRBD1 matches 8 bases. Trimming at V came to 2 bases and at J to 0 bases, leaving 5 bases not matched to a gene. The CDR3 has 16 amino acids. The germline CDR1 and CDR2 sequences are MGHRA and YSYEKL. The covered CDR3 bases are TGCGCCAGCAGCCAACCTGGACAGGGTTCTAACTATGGC. This translates into CASSQPGQGSNYG. The entire CDR3 protein is CASSQPGQGSNYGYTF.

As to this clone: Read coverage stops 3 residues before the CDR3 terminus; the germline J gene supplies the remainder. The J gene is TRBJ1-2, the V gene TRBV10-2; 10 positions match TRBD1. V lost 6 bases, J lost 3 bases, and 13 bases stayed unmatched. The CDR3 is made up of 17 amino acids. The germline CDR1 and CDR2 sequences are WSHSY and SAAADI. CDR3 bases read: TGCGCCAGCAGCCCGGGACAGGGGATGGCGGGGCACTATGGC. It is translated as CASSPGQGMAGHYG. The full CDR3 reads CASSPGQGMAGHYGYTF.

This clone was counted many times. Coverage ceases 3 residues before the CDR3 finishes, and the germline J gene fills in the end. The V call is TRBV5-4, the J call TRBJ1-2; TRBD1 agrees at 10 bases. The germline gives CDR1 SGHNT, CDR2 YYREEE (reference sequence). The CDR3 has 16 amino acids. The sequenced part of the CDR3 DNA is TGTGCCAGCTCAGCTGCCACGGGACAGGGGATTTGGGGC. This translates into CASSAATGQGIWG. The whole CDR3 sequence is CASSAATGQGIWGYTF. Full variable domain (outside the CDR3, taken from reference TRBV5-4 and TRBJ1-2): ETGVTQSPTHLIKTRGQQVTLRCSSQSGHNTVSWYQQALGQGPQFIFQYYREEENGRGNFPPRFSGLQFPNYSSELNVNALELDDSALYLCASSAATGQGIWGYTFGSGTRLTVV.

This clone has only a few counts. The CDR3 end is not reached by the read, which stops 3 residues before it; the germline J gene fills it in. The V gene is TRBV20-1, the J gene TRBJ1-1; unclear D gene. CDR3 length: 15 residues. Deletions cut 6 bases from V and 3 bases from J, with 20 bases between. CDR1 and CDR2 (germline): DFQATT, SNEGSKA (reference sequence). Here the CDR3 reads CSAKFLTEPDTEAFF. The DNA read from the CDR3 is TGCAGTGCCAAATTCCTAACAGAGCCGGACACTGAA.

This clone was seen repeatedly, ten times or more. The observed sequence ends 3 residues before the CDR3 terminus, with the missing tail filled in from the germline J gene. The chain recombines TRBV7-3 with TRBJ2-1; 7 bases line up with TRBD2. CDR1 and CDR2 from the germline V gene are SGHTA and FQGTGA. Trimming at V came to 2 bases and at J to 4 bases, leaving 5 bases not matched to a gene. This CDR3 spans 15 amino acids. The CDR3 here is CASSLALAAYNEQFF. The sequenced part of the CDR3 DNA is TGTGCCAGCAGCTTAGCTCTAGCGGCATACAATGAG.

This clone was observed a few times. This probably arose from a read error, given a far larger clone one base away. The read gets to within 3 residues of the CDR3 end, and the germline J gene fills in the rest. The chain links TRBV7-9 to TRBJ2-5; D remains ambiguous. The CDR3 loop spans 12 amino acids. Germline V gene lookup returns CDR1 SEHNR and CDR2 FQNEAQ (reference sequence). The CDR3 protein is CPSSLLTETQYF. CDR3 DNA, as far as it was read: TGTCCCAGCAGCTTACTAACGGAGACC.

The sample holds many counts of this clone. The read ends 3 residues early relative to the CDR3; the germline J gene fills the gap. The rearrangement uses TRBV30 and TRBJ2-1; D is undetermined. V lost 4 bases, J lost 4 bases, and 14 bases lay in between. Germline V CDR1 and CDR2: GTSNPN, SVGIG (reference sequence). The CDR3 loop spans 14 amino acids. CDR3 sequence: CAWKAELDYNEQFF. The covered CDR3 bases are TGTGCCTGGAAAGCCGAGCTTGATTACAATGAG.

This clone has a count of ten or more. The CDR3 region is CAWTSTARPYGYTF. The DNA read from the CDR3 is TGTGCCTGGACGTCGACAGCAAGACCGTATGGC. This chain links TRBV30 with TRBJ1-2; D perhaps matches TRBD1 (5 bases). The CDR3 end falls 3 residues outside the read, so it is completed with the germline J gene. This CDR3 contains 14 residues. V lost 4 bases, J lost 5 bases, and 17 bases lay in between. Germline assignment: CDR1 GTSNPN and CDR2 SVGIG (reference sequence).

This clone was detected many times. The CDR3 extends 3 residues past the end of the read, so its final part is completed from the germline J gene. The V and J genes are TRBV20-1 and TRBJ2-7; 8 bases are shared with TRBD2. CDR1 and CDR2 (germline): DFQATT, SNEGSKA (reference sequence). Trimming cost V 1 base and J 4 bases; bases outside gene matches: 12. The CDR3 loop spans 16 amino acids. The CDR3 sequence: CSARGRPGLDRYEQYF. CDR3 DNA (partial): TGCAGTGCTAGAGGCCGACCGGGACTAGATAGATACGAG.

This clone was seen many times. Read data end 3 residues before the CDR3 end; the end is taken from the germline J gene. The rearrangement uses TRBV5-1 and TRBJ2-2; a weak D match, TRBD1 (5 bases). In germline, CDR1 is SGHRS, CDR2 YFSETQ. CDR3 length equals 14 residues. V lost 1 base and J 4 bases, leaving 8 bases between the germline ends. CDR3 DNA, as far as it was read: TGCGCCAGCAGCTTGCGGACAACCACCGGGGAG. Its protein product is CASSLRTTTGE. The complete CDR3 sequence is CASSLRTTTGELFF.

This clone was seen repeatedly, ten times or more. The read gets to within 3 residues of the CDR3 end, and the germline J gene fills in the rest. This chain links TRBV7-2 with TRBJ1-1, with D unresolved. Trimming shortened V by 1 base and J by 5 bases, and 11 bases separated the two germline ends. This CDR3 contains 14 residues. Per germline, CDR1 SGHTA and CDR2 FQGNSA. CDR3 protein: CASSLEGGGTEAFF. CDR3 bases read: TGTGCCAGCAGCTTAGAGGGCGGCGGGACTGAA.

This clone has ten or more counts. The read ends 3 residues shy of where the CDR3 ends; the end is completed using the germline J gene. The V call is TRBV20-1, the J call TRBJ1-1; tentative D call: TRBD1 (6 bases). The CDR3 sequence is 14 residues long. V lost 1 base and J lost 1, with 10 bases in between. Per germline, CDR1 DFQATT and CDR2 SNEGSKA (reference sequence). The CDR3 sequence: CSARGGGGNTEAFF. The CDR3 DNA, read in part, is TGCAGTGCTAGAGGGGGGGGCGGGAACACTGAA.

Ten or more counts support this clone. The CDR3 extends 3 residues past the end of the read, so its final part is completed from the germline J gene. This chain joins TRBV5-1 and TRBJ2-7; D is possibly TRBD2 (5 bases). The CDR3 runs to 13 residues. Germline loops: CDR1 SGHRS, CDR2 YFSETQ. Trimming removed 0 bases from V and 5 bases from J, with 9 bases in between. The CDR3 here is CASSLGSGNEQYF. The DNA read from the CDR3 is TGCGCCAGCAGCTTGGGCTCGGGGAACGAG. Complete variable domain (other parts from reference TRBV5-1 and TRBJ2-7): KAGVTQTPRYLIKTRGQQVTLSCSPISGHRSVSWYQQTPGQGLQFLFEYFSETQRNKGNFPGRFSGRQFSNSRSEMNVSTLELGDSALYLCASSLGSGNEQYFGPGTRLTVT.

This clone was picked up many times. The read ends 3 residues shy of where the CDR3 ends; the end is completed using the germline J gene. This chain joins TRBV5-6 and TRBJ2-7; maybe TRBD1 (6 bases). CDR3 length: 13 amino acids. Trimming stripped 4 bases from V and 4 bases from J, with 12 bases between. Germline V gives CDR1 SGHDT, CDR2 YYEEEE. The DNA read from the CDR3 is TGTGCCAGCAGCCCCACAGGGAGATACGAG. Translated, it gives CASSPTGRYE. The entire CDR3 protein is CASSPTGRYEQYF. The full variable domain, its missing parts supplied by reference TRBV5-6 and TRBJ2-7, is DAGVTQSPTHLIKTRGQQVTLRCSPKSGHDTVSWYQQALGQGPQFIFQYYEEEERQRGNFPDRFSGHQFPNYSSELNVNALLLGDSALYLCASSPTGRYEQYFGPGTRLTVT.

In this sample, this clone turned up many times. The CDR3 extends 3 residues past the end of the read, so its final part is completed from the germline J gene. The chain carries TRBV7-3 and TRBJ2-1; D may be TRBD1 (6 bases). Germline loops: CDR1 SGHTA, CDR2 FQGTGA. CDR3 length: 12 amino acids. The V end lost 3 bases, the J end lost 7 bases, and 7 bases lay between the germline ends. Partial CDR3 DNA: TGTGCCAGCAGCTTTACAGGGAATGAG. Translated: CASSFTGNE. The full CDR3 reads CASSFTGNEQFF.

In the case of this clone: This clone may be a read error of a much larger clone one base away. The CDR3 region is CASSTRDSYNEQYF. The sequenced part of the CDR3 DNA is TGTGCCAGCAGCACAAGAGACAGCTACAACGAG. The J gene is TRBJ2-7, the V gene TRBV11-2, with a possible D match to TRBD1 (5 bases). Read data end 3 residues before the CDR3 end; the end is taken from the germline J gene. Germline V lookup: CDR1 SGHAT, CDR2 FQNNGV. This CDR3 region has 14 residues. Trimming stripped 5 bases from V and 5 bases from J, with 16 bases between. Looking up the rest from reference TRBV11-2 and TRBJ2-7 gives the full variable domain: EAGVAQSPRYKIIEKRQSVAFWCNPISGHATLYWYQQILGQGPKLLIQFQNNGVVDDSQLPKDRFSAERLKGVDSTLKIQPAKLEDSAVYLCASSTRDSYNEQYFGPGTRLTVT.